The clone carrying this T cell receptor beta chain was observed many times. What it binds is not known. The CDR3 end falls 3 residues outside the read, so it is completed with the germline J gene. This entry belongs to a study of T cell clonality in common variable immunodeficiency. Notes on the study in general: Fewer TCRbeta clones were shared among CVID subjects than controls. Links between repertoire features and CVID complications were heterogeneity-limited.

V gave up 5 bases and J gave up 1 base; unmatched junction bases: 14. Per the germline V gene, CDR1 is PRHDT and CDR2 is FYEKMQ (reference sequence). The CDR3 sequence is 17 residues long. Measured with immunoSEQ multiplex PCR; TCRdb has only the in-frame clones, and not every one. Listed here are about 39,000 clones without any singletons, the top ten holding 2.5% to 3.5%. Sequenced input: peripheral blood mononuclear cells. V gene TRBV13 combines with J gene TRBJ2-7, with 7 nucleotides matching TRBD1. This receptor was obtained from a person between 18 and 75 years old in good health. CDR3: CASSPARTGFFSYEQYF. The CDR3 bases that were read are TGTGCCAGCAGCCCCGCCAGGACAGGATTCTTTTCCTACGAG.